This TCR beta chain stems from a study of CD8+ T cells in alopecia areata. cDNA prepared by RNA extraction and subsequent reverse transcription served as the template for sequencing. Here immunoSEQ multiplex PCR was the method, and the copy in TCRdb shows in-frame clones only, minus some. The top ten hold around 8.8% of the sample, which has around 100,000 clones, around 60% seen once. A remark on this clone: Antigen specificity is unknown. Within the sample, other DNA sequences also encode this same CDR3.

Whole-study results and caveats: There were also resident alphabeta T cells of normal skin sequenced in scalp samples.

This receptor was obtained from a human donor in good health. The sequencing sample was made of CD4+ T cells sorted from blood.

The CDR3 region has the DNA TGTGCCAGCAGTTACGCCACAGGGGGCAGGGAGACCCAGTACTTC. It translates to CASSYATGGRETQYF. This chain connects TRBV6-5 to TRBJ2-5, with 9 bases matching TRBD1. With 2 bases clipped from V and 5 bases from J, the junction kept 6 bases outside the gene matches. CDR1 and CDR2 from the germline V gene are MNHEY and SVGAGI. The CDR3 spans 15 residues.